This record concerns one T cell receptor (beta chain) sequence. The CDR3 loop spans 16 amino acids. Germline CDR1 and CDR2: SGDLS and YYNGEE. Germline trimming cut 4 bases from V and 8 bases from J; bases unmatched to any gene: 7. The data stem from a study of cytomegalovirus exposure and HLA in healthy donors. PCR was performed using 60 Vbeta and 13 Jbeta primers. Sequenced by immunoSEQ multiplex PCR; TCRdb stores in-frame clones only, minus some. The profile covers about 200,000 clones, with 75% to 85% appearing a single time and around 2.3% taken by the ten largest. The V call is TRBV9, the J call TRBJ2-2, with TRBD2 identical over 14 bases. Sequenced: PBMCs. The TCR was taken from a woman aged 50 to 65 in good health and CMV-seronegative. The CDR3 coding sequence is TGTGCCAGCAGCCCCGGGACTAGCGGGAGAGGGGGGGAGCTGTTTTTT. The encoded protein is CASSPGTSGRGGELFF.